Included here is one TCR beta chain sequence, with context. Its cognate antigen is unknown. The data belong to a study of T cell responses to AZD1222 COVID-19 vaccine. Background on the study: Some second doses came at about 4 weeks and others at about 12 weeks; these were pooled. Overall study results and limits: Baseline seropositivity occurred in only a handful of AZD1222 recipients. The study found Spike-specific TCR breadth and depth rose after two AZD1222 doses. Unmutated variant regions reportedly attract nearly half of all spike-specific TCRs.

Germline CDR1 SEHNR, CDR2 FQNEAQ (reference sequence). The V end lost 5 bases, the J end lost 0 bases, and 16 bases lay between the germline ends. The CDR3 has 16 amino acids. TCRdb keeps only in-frame clones here, not all; method: immunoSEQ multiplex PCR. The sample shows about 92,000 clones, just over 85% of them seen only once. This sequence joins TRBV7-9 and TRBJ1-1; no clear D gene. The source was peripheral blood, collected on day 0 of AZD1222 vaccination. This receptor was identified in an adult in good health. The CDR3 region is CASSPGGRDLNTEAFF. CDR3 sequence (DNA): TGTGCCAGCAGCCCAGGAGGCCGGGATTTGAACACTGAAGCTTTCTTT. Drawing the rest from reference TRBV7-9 and TRBJ1-1, the complete variable domain is DTGVSQNPRHKITKRGQNVTFRCDPISEHNRLYWYRQTLGQGPEFLTYFQNEAQLEKSRLLSDRFSAERPKGSFSTLEIQRTEQGDSAMYLCASSPGGRDLNTEAFFGQGTRLTVV.